The 16 T cell receptor beta chains in this list originate from one sample, sequenced in a study of shared clonotypes between healthy human individuals. This table comes from immunoSEQ multiplex PCR, and its TCRdb copy is limited to in-frame clones, with some not included. The sample shows more than 2,000,000 clones, more than 85% of them seen only once. What was sequenced was naive CD4+ T cells from PBMCs. Specified subset: CD45RA+ positively selected. The origin of the receptors is a man aged 18 to 30 in good health. Some clones in this sample may be carry-over from other donors' samples.

The chain combines TRBV9 with TRBJ2-5; D is possibly TRBD2 (5 bases). V gave up 0 bases and J gave up 2 bases, with 11 bases separating them. The CDR3 runs to 15 residues. Germline V gives CDR1 SGDLS, CDR2 YYNGEE. The CDR3 nucleotides read TGTGCCAGCAGCGTAGAAGGACTGCTACAAGAGACCCAGTACTTC. It specifies CASSVEGLLQETQYF.

The rearrangement joins TRBV10-3 to TRBJ1-1, with D possibly TRBD1 on 5 matching bases. The germline V gene encodes CDR1 ENHRY and CDR2 SYGVKD. The germline V and J ends were trimmed by 6 bases and 3 bases, with 14 bases remaining between them. The CDR3 covers 14 residues. CDR3 DNA: TGTGCCATCAGAGAAACCGGGACGCACACTGAAGCTTTCTTT. This translates into CAIRETGTHTEAFF.

Turning to this clone: Other DNA sequences within the sample encode an identical CDR3. The chain couples TRBV2 to TRBJ2-2, with TRBD1 matching over 7 bases. CDR3 length equals 15 residues. The trim removed 5 bases at V and 2 bases at J, leaving 5 bases unmatched. Germline values: CDR1 SNHLY, CDR2 FYNNEI. The CDR3 sequence is CASSRQGPNTGELFF. CDR3 nucleotide sequence: TGTGCCAGCAGTAGACAGGGACCAAACACCGGGGAGCTGTTTTTT.

The chain combines TRBV5-4 with TRBJ2-5, with TRBD1 identical over 12 bases. V was clipped by 2 bases and J by 3 bases; unmatched bases: 2. Per the germline V gene, CDR1 is SGHNT and CDR2 is YYREEE (reference sequence). The CDR3 contains 15 residues. The CDR3 region has the DNA TGTGCCAGCAGCTTTGGGACAGGGGGCGAAGAGACCCAGTACTTC. Translated, it gives CASSFGTGGEETQYF.

The chain links TRBV2 to TRBJ1-2; D possibly corresponds to TRBD1 (5 bases). V was pared by 8 bases and J by 2 bases, with 9 bases between. This CDR3 is 12 amino acids long. Germline V CDR1 and CDR2: SNHLY, FYNNEI. Here the CDR3 reads CASAEGNYGYTF. The CDR3 DNA reads TGTGCCAGCGCGGAGGGGAACTATGGCTACACCTTC.

This chain connects TRBV5-4 to TRBJ2-5, with a tentative D call TRBD1 (7 bases). The V end lost 0 bases, the J end lost 4 bases, and 19 bases lay between the germline ends. Germline V gene lookup returns CDR1 SGHNT and CDR2 YYREEE (reference sequence). The CDR3 sequence is 17 residues long. This chain's CDR3 is CASSLAARGVSGETQYF. The CDR3 DNA reads TGTGCCAGCAGCTTGGCGGCCAGGGGGGTTTCGGGAGAGACCCAGTACTTC.

The rearrangement uses TRBV2 and TRBJ2-1, with 12 bases aligning to TRBD2. J was trimmed by 5 bases and V by 6 bases; bases with no gene match: 8. Germline lookup yields CDR1 SNHLY and CDR2 FYNNEI. This CDR3 contains 16 residues. The CDR3 loop is CASRGTSGRKDNEQFF. The CDR3 DNA reads as TGTGCCAGCAGAGGCACTAGCGGGAGGAAGGACAATGAGCAGTTCTTC.

This clone is a singleton in its sample. V is TRBV5-1 and J is TRBJ2-1, with 11 bases lining up with TRBD2. The CDR3 length is 15 residues. CDR1 is SGHRS and CDR2 is YFSETQ in the germline V gene. The junction had 4 bases not matched to a gene; V was cut back by 4 bases and J by 4 bases. This CDR3 is CASSIGTSGYNEQFF. DNA of the CDR3: TGCGCCAGCAGCATCGGGACTAGCGGTTACAATGAGCAGTTCTTC.

The chain couples TRBV6-1 to TRBJ1-5, with 7 bases aligning to TRBD1. This CDR3 has 15 residues. Germline lookup yields CDR1 MNHNS and CDR2 SASEGT. The J segment lost 3 bases and the V segment lost 6 bases, leaving 8 bases of the junction unmatched. The CDR3, as DNA: TGTGCCAGCAGAGACAGGGACGGCTACAATCAGCCCCAGCATTTT. This gives the protein CASRDRDGYNQPQHF.

The chain couples TRBV28 to TRBJ1-6; possible D gene TRBD1, 5 bases. Germline-derived CDR1 and CDR2 are MDHEN and SYDVKM. The CDR3 contains 15 residues. V was shortened by 2 bases and J by 8 bases, with 13 bases between the two germline ends. The CDR3 region is CASSLPGQADSPLHF. The CDR3 nucleotides read TGTGCCAGCAGTTTACCCGGACAAGCGGATTCACCCCTCCACTTT.

On this clone: This CDR3 is also generated by other DNA sequences in the sample. This rearrangement joins TRBV30 to TRBJ2-7; 8 bases are shared with TRBD2. The germline V gene has CDR1 GTSNPN and CDR2 SVGIG (reference sequence). V lost 2 bases, J lost 4 bases, and 4 bases stayed unmatched. This CDR3 has 13 amino acids. CDR3 coding DNA: TGTGCCTGGAGTAGCGGGAGAGGGTACGAGCAGTACTTC. This translates into CAWSSGRGYEQYF. Combining the CDR3 with reference TRBV30 and TRBJ2-7 gives the whole variable domain SQTIHQWPATLVQPVGSPLSLECTVEGTSNPNLYWYRQAAGRGLQLLFYSVGIGQISSEVPQNLSASRPQDRQFILSSKKLLLSDSGFYLCAWSSGRGYEQYFGPGTRLTVT.

This chain uses TRBV6-5 with TRBJ2-1; 7 nucleotides agree with TRBD2. Germline-derived CDR1 and CDR2 are MNHEY and SVGAGI. The J segment lost 9 bases and the V segment lost 6 bases, leaving 8 bases of the junction unmatched. The CDR3 totals 13 residues. This chain's CDR3 is CASSPQWGGEQFF. In DNA, the CDR3 is TGTGCCAGCAGCCCCCAGTGGGGGGGTGAGCAGTTCTTC.

The chain combines TRBV29-1 with TRBJ2-3; D not resolved. CDR3 size: 13 residues. Germline CDR1 reads SQVTM; CDR2 reads ANQGSEA. V lost 4 bases and J lost 2, with 10 bases in between. CDR3 nucleotides: TGCAGCGTTGCTACCCTGTCCACAGATACGCAGTATTTT. This codes for CSVATLSTDTQYF.

The chain is built from TRBV6-9 and TRBJ2-5; 7 bases agree with TRBD2. The CDR3 is 19 residues long. Trimming at V came to 2 bases and at J to 7 bases, leaving 22 bases not matched to a gene. The germline CDR1 and CDR2 sequences are MNHGY and SVAAGI. The CDR3, as DNA: TGTGCCAGCAGTTATCTTCCCCCCCGACTAGCTCCGAGGGTCGGGACCCAGTACTTC. Protein: CASSYLPPRLAPRVGTQYF.

The chain combines TRBV27 with TRBJ1-1; D uncertain. The CDR3 sequence is 17 residues long. CDR1 and CDR2 from the germline V gene are MNHEY and SMNVEV (reference sequence). V lost 3 bases, J lost 1 base, and 18 bases lay in between. The CDR3: CASSFRYTTARNTEAFF. The CDR3, as DNA: TGTGCCAGCAGTTTTCGATACACAACGGCACGGAACACTGAAGCTTTCTTT.

The V gene is TRBV28, the J gene TRBJ1-3, with a possible D match to TRBD1 (6 bases). Germline V gives CDR1 MDHEN, CDR2 SYDVKM. The CDR3 sequence is 15 residues long. Trimming removed 2 bases at V and 2 bases at J, with 10 bases between. As DNA, the CDR3 is TGTGCCAGCAGTTTAGTGGGGGCACCTGGAAACACCATATATTTT. Protein product: CASSLVGAPGNTIYF.